The entry below describes one T cell receptor beta chain. The target of this receptor is not known. This may stem from a read error, because a much larger clone lies one nucleotide away. The cysteine opens and the phenylalanine closes a CDR3 of 13 amino acids. The only DNA kept is the CDR3, 39 bases in frame from the first base. V is reduced by 7 bases and J by 4 bases, leaving a spacing of 15 bases between them. The germline V gene yields SGHDT for CDR1 and YYEEEE for CDR2. This entry comes from a study of regulatory T cells in long-lasting Graves disease (dated by TCRdb to the early 2020s). Describing the broader study: Newly diagnosed Graves' disease patients had taken antithyroid drugs for less than 3 months. Persistent Graves' disease patients were compared with newly diagnosed Graves' disease patients by peripheral blood TCR sequencing and RNA sequencing. The study took place in China and was registered as a clinical trial. TCR sequencing covered some 13 persistent and 20 newly diagnosed Graves' disease patients, around 33 samples in total.

Overall study outcomes, separate from this receptor: Compared with newly diagnosed patients, patients with persistent Graves' disease had lower TCR Shannon entropy and fewer highly expanded clones, which suggests clonal expansion. Patients with persistent disease shared more public clonotypes (about 2,500) than newly diagnosed patients did (about 1,000). Sequencing and analysis were limited to the TCR beta chain. TRBV28, TRBJ1-2 and TRBJ2-5 were preferentially used in persistent disease, while TRBV20-1 and TRBJ2-1 were favored in newly diagnosed disease. Peripheral blood alone was examined, since thyroid tissue, which constituted the primary lesion, could not be accessed. The authors noted that the small sample size was a limitation that may lower accuracy.

Library prep was done by multiplex PCR. Sequencing was carried out with an Illumina HiSeq 4000. iRepertoire HTBI primers and Arm-PCR amplification of CDR3 regions were used to construct TCR beta libraries. Before sequencing, the PCR products underwent gel purification. The study's processing was this. Gene usage analysis of CDR3 amino acid clonotypes used the 62 TRBV and 14 TRBJ segments found across samples. COPE and FqMerger were used to merge filtered high-quality paired reads into contigs. BLAST was used to align contigs to IMGT TRBV, TRBD and TRBJ reference genes, and CDR3 was defined according to IMGT. Clonotypes above 0.1% frequency were classified as highly expanded clones. Shannon entropy served as the measure of repertoire diversity, while the Gini coefficient captured V-J evenness. A clonotype found in more than one individual was treated as public. TCRdb cleaned the public reads at Q25 with fastp, built clones with MiXCR and kept in-frame beta chains. Duplicate CDR3 protein sequences are folded into a single record with the most common DNA and genes. The V and J calls were determined by TCRdb, not by the authors. For this sample there are approximately 390,000 distinct CDR3 sequences; roughly 16% appear just once. The ten largest clonotypes hold 20% of the sample.

The sample's time point, from its label and the paper: newly diagnosed GD, antithyroid drugs for less than 3 months. RNA was extracted from PBMCs in TRIzol for both TCR sequencing and RNA sequencing. Graves' disease was diagnosed according to American Thyroid Association guidelines. Recruitment of patients was carried out at an endocrinology department in Xi'an, China. From each patient, about 8.9 milliliters of peripheral blood was collected into an EDTA anticoagulant tube. Ficoll Paque Plus density gradient separation was used to isolate PBMCs, and no additional T cell sorting was done. An Agilent 2100 Bioanalyzer and agarose gel were used to check RNA quality, while a NanoDrop 2000 measured RNA concentration. These same data were also listed under a study on T cells in Graves' hyperthyroidism and ophthalmopathy. The second study's paper adds: A patient counted as having stable Graves' hyperthyroidism if no progression to ophthalmopathy occurred over 18 months of follow-up. Hyperthyroidism patients were newly diagnosed, with disease duration under 2 months, and aged 18 to 65 years. Patients with uncontrolled infections, other autoimmune diseases, pregnancy or lactation were excluded. Diagnoses were established on the basis of clinical symptoms, serum thyroxine and TRAb, thyroid ultrasound, and orbital computed tomography. The first round of RT-PCR for the TCR CDR3 was performed with the HTBI primer set and the Qiagen OneStep RT-PCR kit. Most expanded thyroid clonotypes (frequency above 0.001) were also detected in blood, suggesting blood repertoires may reflect thyroid immune responses. In cross-validation, a model built on a 13 V-J signature told ophthalmopathy apart from stable hyperthyroidism with approximately 90% sensitivity and about 81% specificity, and in testing the same model reached 80%/75%. In validation, the model predicted progression to ophthalmopathy a median of about 6.5 months before onset, with about 67% sensitivity and 72.22% specificity. TCR V-J signatures able to tell the groups apart were searched for in a discovery cohort of around 95 patients, of whom more than 40 had Graves' ophthalmopathy and 57 had stable Graves' hyperthyroidism. Prospective prediction of ophthalmopathy was tested in an independent validation cohort consisting of fewer than 20 hyperthyroidism patients and over 15 patients who later progressed to ophthalmopathy. The 75 to 100 discovery patients were randomly split 7:3 into training and test sets. The study also compared thyroid tissue and blood T-cell repertoires from a handful of Graves' hyperthyroidism patients. Following sampling, methimazole starting at 30 mg daily was given to hyperthyroidism patients, and high-dose intravenous methylprednisolone was given to ophthalmopathy patients. Libraries were constructed in a second round of multiplex PCR, after which size selection and purification were performed. The libraries were sequenced on an Illumina HiSeq2000 using paired-end 100 bp reads. Raw data were processed with SOAPnuke, discarding reads with adapters, uncalled bases, mean Phred below 15, or no exact constant-primer or identifier match. COPE v1.2.5 was used to merge the high-quality paired reads, and each unique nucleotide sequence was defined as a clonotype. MiTCR v1.1 was used to align clonotypes to the IMGT TRBV, TRBD and TRBJ reference segments. Analysis was restricted to V-J combinations with a frequency above 0.0001, which covered 99% to 99.2% of repertoires. The TCS score was defined as F50 (clonal expansion) divided by E x V (chaos), with BLOSUM62-based TCRdist calculated between CDR3 peptides within each V-J. Welch's t-statistics and random forest reduced around 510 V-J features to roughly 13, which were used in a naive Bayes classifier (R e1071). Sample size was not statistically predetermined, and blinding of investigators to group allocation was not performed. According to the paper, TCR Vbeta CDR3 sequencing was carried out on more than 120 peripheral blood samples, which came from 40 to 45 ophthalmopathy, 75 to 80 hyperthyroidism and approximately 17 progressor patients.

The receptor's source is a woman aged 18-35 years with Graves disease. Donor details come from another sample of the same person, matched by shared clones. This specimen was peripheral blood mononuclear cells (PBMCs), taken at new diagnosis, from a patient treated with antithyroid drugs. Rearrangement joined TRBV5-6 to TRBJ2-7; TRBD1 is perhaps the D gene, given 5 matching bases. The CDR3: CASGSSGAYEQYF. At the DNA level, the sequence is TGTGCCAGCGGCTCATCTGGGGCATACGAGCAGTACTTC.